The 32 T cell receptor beta chains presented below share a single source sample, sequenced in a study of T cells in Graves' hyperthyroidism and ophthalmopathy. Regions amplified from RNA transcripts were the TCR beta CDR3 regions. The study used the HTBI primer set for a first-round RT-PCR of the TCR CDR3. In TCRdb, the multiplex PCR reads were re-called with MiXCR into one record per CDR3 protein. This table has around 280,000 distinct CDR3 sequences, roughly 13% appearing once. Sequenced input: blood. The receptors shown here come from a woman in her twenties or thirties with Graves' hyperthyroidism that later progressed to Graves' ophthalmopathy.

This clonotype was seen ten or more times. V usage is TRBV3-1 and J usage is TRBJ1-3; D gene uncertain. CDR3 size: 15 residues. CDR1 LGHDT and CDR2 YNNKEL come from the germline V gene (reference sequence). V lost 1 base and J 3 bases, leaving 10 bases between the germline ends. The chain's CDR3 is CASSQGTENGNTIYF. The CDR3 region has the DNA TGTGCCAGCAGCCAAGGAACAGAGAATGGAAACACCATATATTTT. The full variable domain, with the rest looked up from reference TRBV3-1 and TRBJ1-3, is DTAVSQTPKYLVTQMGNDKSIKCEQNLGHDTMYWYKQDSKKFLKIMFSYNNKELIINETVPNRFSPKSPDKAHLNLHINSLELGDSAVYFCASSQGTENGNTIYFGEGSWLTVV.

The chain joins TRBV9 to TRBJ2-2, with a weak D call TRBD1 (6 bases). This CDR3 region has 16 residues. In germline, CDR1 is SGDLS, CDR2 YYNGEE. Trimming removed 5 bases at V and 0 bases at J, with 14 bases between. DNA of the CDR3: TGTGCCAGCAGTGACAGGCTTGAAACGAACACCGGGGAGCTGTTTTTT. Its translation is CASSDRLETNTGELFF.

This clonotype appeared many times. This rearrangement joins TRBV18 to TRBJ2-1, with 13 bases identical to TRBD2. This CDR3 contains 15 residues. V lost 4 bases, J lost 6 bases, and 3 bases stayed unmatched. Looked up from germline, CDR1 is KGHSH and CDR2 is LQKENI. CDR3 protein: CASSHGLAGVNEQFF. The CDR3 DNA follows: TGTGCCAGCTCACACGGACTAGCGGGAGTCAATGAGCAGTTCTTC.

Turning to this clonotype: The junction departs from germline at one end; a sequencing error may be responsible. The chain carries TRBV27 and TRBJ1-1; 9 nucleotides agree with TRBD1. The CDR3 covers 16 residues. Germline V lookup: CDR1 MNHEY, CDR2 SMNVEV (reference sequence). CDR3 sequence (DNA): TGTGCCATCAGTTCAACAGGGGGCAGGTTGAACACTGAGGCTTTCTTT. This encodes CAISSTGGRLNTEAFF.

The rearrangement joins TRBV10-3 to TRBJ1-4; TRBD1 is a possible D gene (5 bases). V was shortened by 8 bases and J by 4 bases, with 8 bases between the two germline ends. The germline gives CDR1 ENHRY, CDR2 SYGVKD. There are 12 residues in the CDR3. The CDR3 DNA sequence: TGTGCCATCCGGGGCGATAATGAAAAACTGTTTTTT. Encoded protein: CAIRGDNEKLFF.

The V call is TRBV19, the J call TRBJ2-1, with D perhaps TRBD1 (7 bases). The germline gives CDR1 LNHDA, CDR2 SQIVND (reference sequence). This CDR3 is built from 15 residues. V lost 7 bases and J lost 1, with 14 bases in between. CDR3 sequence (DNA): TGTGCCAGTATCAGGGGGGCGGGATCCTACAATGAGCAGTTCTTC. Encoded protein: CASIRGAGSYNEQFF.

In this sample, this clonotype turned up many times. V and J are TRBV11-2 and TRBJ2-7; no reliable D call. CDR1 is SGHAT, CDR2 FQNNGV, per germline. The V end lost 5 bases, the J end lost 6 bases, and 14 bases lay between the germline ends. This CDR3 is built from 13 residues. CDR3 in DNA: TGTGCCAGCAGCCCGGTTGTGGGCGGCGAGCAGTACTTC. Translating gives CASSPVVGGEQYF.

Many counts were recorded for this clonotype. This chain connects TRBV7-3 to TRBJ2-7, with D unresolved. The CDR3 consists of 13 residues. CDR1 is SGHTA and CDR2 is FQGTGA in the germline V gene. The V end was cut by 2 bases, the J end by 4 bases, with 9 bases between. This CDR3 reads CASSLGNAYEQYF. In DNA, the CDR3 is TGTGCCAGCAGCTTAGGTAACGCGTACGAGCAGTACTTC.

With regard to this clonotype: A single base separates this from a much larger clone, so it may be a read error. The chain is built from TRBV2 and TRBJ2-7, with D tentatively TRBD1 (5 bases). This CDR3 comprises 14 residues. The germline gives CDR1 SNHLY, CDR2 FYNNEI. Here the CDR3 DNA reads TGTGCCAGCAGTGAAGCGACAGTTCCCTACGGGCAGTACTTC. It is translated as CASSEATVPYGQYF.

The sample holds a few counts of this clonotype. This chain links TRBV6-1 with TRBJ2-7, with D unresolved. The CDR3 loop spans 11 amino acids. V was shortened by 7 bases and J by 5 bases, with 9 bases between the two germline ends. The germline CDR1 and CDR2 sequences are MNHNS and SASEGT. The CDR3 protein is CASMVSNEQYF. CDR3 in DNA: TGTGCCAGCATGGTCTCGAACGAGCAGTACTTC.

This clonotype appeared many times. The chain uses TRBV7-2 and TRBJ2-5, with TRBD2 matching over 7 bases. This CDR3 comprises 17 residues. Germline assignment: CDR1 SGHTA and CDR2 FQGNSA. Trimming at V came to 2 bases and at J to 5 bases, leaving 14 bases not matched to a gene. DNA of the CDR3: TGTGCCAGCAGCTTACTTTGGGGAGGGGCCAGCGAGGAGACCCAGTACTTC. This sequence encodes CASSLLWGGASEETQYF.

As regards this clonotype: A single base separates this from a much larger clone, so it may be a read error. The rearrangement links TRBV29-1 to TRBJ1-1, with a possible D match to TRBD1 (5 bases). Germline V CDR1 and CDR2: SQVTM, ANQGSEA. CDR3 length equals 13 residues. Here the CDR3 reads CNPKRDANTEAFF. The CDR3 region has the DNA TGCAACCCGAAGAGGGACGCCAACACTGAAGCTTTCTTT.

Many counts were recorded for this clonotype. The gene calls are TRBV20-1 and TRBJ2-3; D is unclear. Trimming cost V 1 base and J 0 bases, with 14 bases left between them. CDR1 and CDR2 from the germline V gene are DFQATT and SNEGSKA (reference sequence). The CDR3 runs 16 residues. DNA for the CDR3: TGCAGTGCTAGAGGAGAAGGCGGATCTAGCACAGATACGCAGTATTTT. This encodes CSARGEGGSSTDTQYF.

This clonotype has a count of ten or more. This chain joins TRBV7-2 and TRBJ2-3, with 10 bases lining up with TRBD2. The V segment lost 5 bases and the J segment 3 bases; nucleotides outside the gene matches: 2. This CDR3 contains 14 residues. Germline V gene sequence: CDR1 SGHTA, CDR2 FQGNSA. The chain's CDR3 is CASSQTSGTDTQYF. CDR3 DNA: TGTGCCAGCAGCCAGACTAGCGGGACAGATACGCAGTATTTT.

As regards this clonotype: A much more abundant neighbour one base away suggests this may be a read error. This chain uses TRBV3-1 with TRBJ2-1; 7 nucleotides agree with TRBD2. Looked up from germline, CDR1 is LGHDT and CDR2 is YNNKEL (reference sequence). The CDR3 has 15 amino acids. As DNA, the CDR3 is TGTGCCGGCAGACCTAGCGGCCCTATTTACAATGAGCAGTTCTTC. Amino acid sequence: CAGRPSGPIYNEQFF.

CDR3 residues: CASSGLAGDSGSYEQYF. The CDR3 region has the DNA TGTGCCAGCAGCGGACTAGCGGGAGATTCTGGATCCTACGAGCAGTACTTC. The J gene is TRBJ2-7, the V gene TRBV9; 12 bases match TRBD2. This CDR3 has 17 amino acids. The junction had 8 bases not matched to a gene; V was cut back by 3 bases and J by 1 base. The germline CDR1 and CDR2 sequences are SGDLS and YYNGEE.

In its sample, this clonotype was seen many times. The V and J genes are TRBV2 and TRBJ2-7; tentatively, D is TRBD1 (5 bases). This CDR3 has 12 residues. V lost 8 bases, J lost 5 bases, and 13 bases lay in between. Per germline, CDR1 SNHLY and CDR2 FYNNEI. The CDR3 DNA reads as TGTGCCAGCGACCAGGGTTTGCACGAGCAGTACTTC. Translating it yields CASDQGLHEQYF. Looking up the rest from reference TRBV2 and TRBJ2-7 gives the full variable domain: EPEVTQTPSHQVTQMGQEVILRCVPISNHLYFYWYRQILGQKVEFLVSFYNNEISEKSEIFDDQFSVERPDGSNFTLKIRSTKLEDSAMYFCASDQGLHEQYFGPGTRLTVT.

This clonotype was picked up many times. CDR3 coding DNA: TGCAGTGCTCCCAGGGGCGGGTCGGAGAATGAGCAGTTCTTC. Translating it yields CSAPRGGSENEQFF. The genes are TRBV20-1 and TRBJ2-1; TRBD1 is a possible D gene (6 bases). Germline assignment: CDR1 DFQATT and CDR2 SNEGSKA (reference sequence). Trimming removed 5 bases from V and 7 bases from J, with 18 bases in between. The CDR3 is made up of 14 amino acids.

This chain connects TRBV20-1 to TRBJ2-2; TRBD2 might be the D (5 bases). The CDR3 is 13 residues long. V dropped 1 base and J dropped 7 bases, with 10 bases sitting between them. In germline, CDR1 is DFQATT, CDR2 SNEGSKA (reference sequence). CDR3: CSARGLANGELFF. CDR3 coding DNA: TGCAGTGCTAGAGGTCTAGCAAACGGGGAGCTGTTTTTT.

This clonotype showed up just a few times. The rearrangement joins TRBV11-2 to TRBJ2-3; 16 bases are a match to TRBD2. CDR3 size: 18 residues. V lost 5 bases and J lost 4; bases outside the gene matches: 9. CDR1 SGHAT and CDR2 FQNNGV come from the germline V gene. CDR3 in DNA: TGTGCCAGCAGCGAGGGACTAGCGGGGGGGCTGGAGGCAGATACGCAGTATTTT. Translation gives CASSEGLAGGLEADTQYF. The full variable domain, in which reference TRBV11-2 and TRBJ2-3 provide the parts outside the CDR3, is EAGVAQSPRYKIIEKRQSVAFWCNPISGHATLYWYQQILGQGPKLLIQFQNNGVVDDSQLPKDRFSAERLKGVDSTLKIQPAKLEDSAVYLCASSEGLAGGLEADTQYFGPGTRLTVL.

This clonotype was counted many times. The V call is TRBV28, the J call TRBJ1-5; the D gene is possibly TRBD1 (6 bases). CDR1 and CDR2 (germline): MDHEN, SYDVKM. This CDR3 is 17 amino acids long. The V and J ends lost 2 bases and 0 bases respectively, with 14 bases between them. CDR3: CASSLDRTVYSNQPQHF. In DNA form, the CDR3 reads TGTGCCAGCAGTTTAGACCGGACAGTGTATAGCAATCAGCCCCAGCATTTT. Together with reference TRBV28 and TRBJ1-5, the CDR3 gives the full variable domain: DVKVTQSSRYLVKRTGEKVFLECVQDMDHENMFWYRQDPGLGLRLIYFSYDVKMKEKGDIPEGYSVSREKKERFSLILESASTNQTSMYLCASSLDRTVYSNQPQHFGDGTRLSIL.

This clonotype has a handful of counts. V is TRBV12-3 or TRBV12-4 and J is TRBJ2-7; D is possibly TRBD1 or TRBD2 (5 bases each). The CDR3 totals 15 residues. The V end was cut by 5 bases, the J end by 6 bases, with 20 bases between. CDR3 DNA sequence: TGTGCCAGCAGTCCCTCGGGACCTATAGTATCCGAGCAGTACTTC. This sequence encodes CASSPSGPIVSEQYF.

This clonotype showed up many times. The chain joins TRBV5-8 to TRBJ2-4; 8 bases fit TRBD2. The CDR3 contains 15 residues. CDR1 and CDR2 (germline): SGHTS, YDEGEE. Germline trimming cut 6 bases from V and 0 bases from J; bases unmatched to any gene: 5. CDR3: CASTKRELAKNIQYF. CDR3 bases: TGTGCCAGCACCAAGCGGGAGCTAGCCAAAAACATTCAGTACTTC.

Many counts were recorded for this clonotype. The chain links TRBV7-9 to TRBJ2-3; no clear D gene. Trimming removed 1 base at V and 4 bases at J, with 9 bases between. This CDR3 is 14 amino acids long. The V gene's germline CDR1 is SEHNR and CDR2 FQNEAQ (reference sequence). CDR3 region: CASSLDSRADTQYF. For the CDR3, the DNA is TGTGCCAGCAGCTTAGACTCTAGAGCAGATACGCAGTATTTT.

The chain carries TRBV4-1 and TRBJ2-7; 8 nucleotides match TRBD2. V lost 4 bases, J lost 0 bases, and 2 bases stayed unmatched. The length of the CDR3 is 14 residues. Germline V gene data show CDR1 as MGHRA and CDR2 as YSYEKL. The CDR3 bases are TGCGCCAGCAGCCGACTAGCGCTCTCCTACGAGCAGTACTTC. It encodes CASSRLALSYEQYF.

This clonotype was seen repeatedly, ten times or more. This rearrangement joins TRBV28 to TRBJ1-3; 10 bases line up with TRBD1. The V gene end was trimmed by 7 bases and the J gene end by 1 base; junction bases not matched to a gene: 4. The CDR3 is 15 amino acids. The germline V gene has CDR1 MDHEN and CDR2 SYDVKM. The CDR3 region is CASTTGGFSGNTIYF. The DNA for the CDR3 is TGTGCCAGCACGACAGGGGGCTTTTCTGGAAACACCATATATTTT.

In its sample, this clonotype was seen many times. The chain carries TRBV5-6 and TRBJ2-2; D gene ambiguous. The CDR3 totals 14 residues. Trimming stripped 5 bases from V and 2 bases from J, with 10 bases between. Germline-derived CDR1 and CDR2 are SGHDT and YYEEEE. The CDR3 DNA sequence: TGTGCCAGCAGTTTATTGGGAAACACCGGGGAGCTGTTTTTT. It translates to CASSLLGNTGELFF.

At least ten counts were recorded for this clonotype. This chain links TRBV29-1 with TRBJ2-7; 9 nucleotides align to TRBD1. The V gene's germline CDR1 is SQVTM and CDR2 ANQGSEA. V shed 5 bases and J 3 bases; nucleotides not matched to a gene: 2. CDR3 length: 12 residues. The CDR3 DNA reads TGCAGCGTTCGACAGGGGGGCTACGAGCAGTACTTC. Encoded protein: CSVRQGGYEQYF.

This clonotype showed up many times. The chain combines TRBV20-1 with TRBJ1-4, with D hard to call. Germline CDR1 reads DFQATT; CDR2 reads SNEGSKA (reference sequence). V was shortened by 0 bases and J by 7 bases, with 15 bases between the two germline ends. The CDR3 runs 15 residues. The CDR3 here is CSARDLRGLGEKLFF. As DNA, the CDR3 is TGCAGTGCTAGAGATTTGAGAGGCCTGGGTGAAAAACTGTTTTTT.

This clonotype was seen ten or more times. The DNA of the CDR3 is TGCGCCAGCAGCCCCGAACTCAGCACCCGACCCTACGAGCAGTACTTC. Protein: CASSPELSTRPYEQYF. The chain employs TRBV5-1 and TRBJ2-7; unclear D gene. The CDR3 is 16 amino acids. From germline, CDR1 is SGHRS and CDR2 YFSETQ. Trimming removed 4 bases at V and 2 bases at J, with 19 bases between.

The rearrangement joins TRBV14 to TRBJ2-3; TRBD2 agrees at 11 bases. The CDR3 spans 17 residues. Trimming removed 3 bases from V and 0 bases from J; junction bases left unmatched: 5. Germline CDR1 SGHDN, CDR2 FVKESK. DNA of the CDR3: TGTGCCAGCAGCCAGGGACTAGCGGAAACTAGCACAGATACGCAGTATTTT. This gives the protein CASSQGLAETSTDTQYF. Based on the CDR3 plus reference TRBV14 and TRBJ2-3, the full variable domain is EAGVTQFPSHSVIEKGQTVTLRCDPISGHDNLYWYRRVMGKEIKFLLHFVKESKQDESGMPNNRFLAERTGGTYSTLKVQPAELEDSGVYFCASSQGLAETSTDTQYFGPGTRLTVL.

This clonotype was counted ten times or more. The chain links TRBV18 to TRBJ2-7; 8 bases align to TRBD2. The germline CDR1 and CDR2 sequences are KGHSH and LQKENI. The V segment lost 2 bases and the J segment 2 bases; nucleotides outside the gene matches: 8. The CDR3 covers 16 residues. In DNA form, the CDR3 reads TGTGCCAGCTCACCAAAGTTGCCTAGCGGGCCCTACGAGCAGTACTTC. Protein product: CASSPKLPSGPYEQYF.